This passage covers 26 T cell receptor beta chains from one sample sequenced in a study of control samples from healthy donors and cancer patients. Clones were read by immunoSEQ multiplex PCR, and TCRdb kept only the in-frame ones, dropping some. The sample holds 70,000 to 90,000 clones; roughly 94% are singletons and the top ten take approximately 6%. The specimen sequenced was blood. The receptors stem from a woman between 35 and 50 years old in good health.

The chain has TRBV2 and TRBJ2-1; D ambiguous. The germline gives CDR1 SNHLY, CDR2 FYNNEI. This CDR3 spans 13 amino acids. Trimming shortened V by 3 bases and J by 3 bases, and 6 bases separated the two germline ends. CDR3 DNA: TGTGCCAGCAGTGAGGTCTACTACAATGAGCAGTTCTTC. This codes for CASSEVYYNEQFF.

The chain is built from TRBV19 and TRBJ1-5, with TRBD1 matching 8 bases. CDR1 and CDR2 from the germline V gene are LNHDA and SQIVND (reference sequence). The CDR3 length is 14 residues. Germline trimming cut 4 bases from V and 6 bases from J; bases unmatched to any gene: 5. CDR3 in amino acids: CASSTTGGFQPQHF. The CDR3 nucleotides read TGTGCCAGTAGTACCACAGGGGGATTTCAGCCCCAGCATTTT.

The J gene is TRBJ2-3, the V gene TRBV5-1, with TRBD2 matching over 8 bases. This CDR3 region has 15 residues. Trimming took 1 base from V and 0 from J; bases not matched to a gene: 1. Germline loops: CDR1 SGHRS, CDR2 YFSETQ. The CDR3 DNA follows: TGCGCCAGCAGCTTGACGGGAGGGAGCACAGATACGCAGTATTTT. It translates to CASSLTGGSTDTQYF.

J is TRBJ1-1 and V is TRBV19; D is unresolved. V was shortened by 7 bases and J by 1 base, with 16 bases between the two germline ends. Germline CDR1 LNHDA, CDR2 SQIVND (reference sequence). The CDR3 extends over 15 amino acids. DNA for the CDR3: TGTGCCAGTACCACTCTGACGGCTACGAACACTGAAGCTTTCTTT. It specifies CASTTLTATNTEAFF. The full variable domain, with the rest looked up from reference TRBV19 and TRBJ1-1, is DGGITQSPKYLFRKEGQNVTLSCEQNLNHDAMYWYRQDPGQGLRLIYYSQIVNDFQKGDIAEGYSVSREKKESFPLTVTSAQKNPTAFYLCASTTLTATNTEAFFGQGTRLTVV.

J is TRBJ2-3 and V is TRBV9, with D perhaps given as TRBD1 or TRBD2 (5 bases each). The germline V gene has CDR1 SGDLS and CDR2 YYNGEE. The V end was cut by 1 base, the J end by 3 bases, with 15 bases between. The CDR3 has 16 residues. CDR3 amino acids: CASSVIRGVGTDTQYF. Here the CDR3 DNA reads TGTGCCAGCAGCGTAATTCGAGGGGTGGGTACAGATACGCAGTATTTT.

The chain is built from TRBV28 and TRBJ2-7, with 7 bases identical to TRBD2. Germline-derived CDR1 and CDR2 are MDHEN and SYDVKM. The CDR3 length is 14 residues. Germline trimming cut 7 bases from V and 2 bases from J; bases unmatched to any gene: 8. The CDR3 loop reads CASISGGGAYEQYF. CDR3 DNA: TGTGCCAGCATTTCCGGGGGAGGGGCCTACGAGCAGTACTTC.

The rearrangement links TRBV28 to TRBJ2-1; 13 bases match TRBD2. This CDR3 comprises 15 residues. The V segment lost 7 bases and the J segment 9 bases; nucleotides outside the gene matches: 9. CDR1 is MDHEN, CDR2 SYDVKM, per germline. The CDR3: CASTLLAGGLGEQFF. The DNA of the CDR3 is TGTGCCAGCACCCTACTAGCGGGGGGGCTTGGTGAGCAGTTCTTC. The full variable domain, in which reference TRBV28 and TRBJ2-1 provide the parts outside the CDR3, is DVKVTQSSRYLVKRTGEKVFLECVQDMDHENMFWYRQDPGLGLRLIYFSYDVKMKEKGDIPEGYSVSREKKERFSLILESASTNQTSMYLCASTLLAGGLGEQFFGPGTRLTVL.

The chain has TRBV2 and TRBJ2-5; 9 bases are a match to TRBD1. This CDR3 is built from 13 residues. The germline V gene encodes CDR1 SNHLY and CDR2 FYNNEI. The trim removed 6 bases at V and 5 bases at J, leaving 4 bases unmatched. The CDR3 is CASRVGQGETQYF. As DNA, the CDR3 is TGTGCCAGCAGGGTCGGACAGGGGGAGACCCAGTACTTC. The variable domain in full, completed from reference TRBV2 and TRBJ2-5, reads EPEVTQTPSHQVTQMGQEVILRCVPISNHLYFYWYRQILGQKVEFLVSFYNNEISEKSEIFDDQFSVERPDGSNFTLKIRSTKLEDSAMYFCASRVGQGETQYFGPGTRLLVL.

The chain uses TRBV6-4 and TRBJ2-3; 9 positions agree with TRBD2. Germline loops: CDR1 MRHNA, CDR2 SNTAGT. Germline trimming cut 8 bases from V and 2 bases from J; bases unmatched to any gene: 11. This CDR3 has 16 residues. The CDR3 loop reads CASSPTLAGHTDTQYF. CDR3 nucleotide sequence: TGTGCCAGCTCCCCAACCCTAGCGGGGCACACAGATACGCAGTATTTT.

This clone was observed a single time. The chain uses TRBV5-8 and TRBJ2-3, with TRBD2 matching 10 bases. This CDR3 has 14 amino acids. Germline V gene lookup returns CDR1 SGHTS and CDR2 YDEGEE. Trimming at V came to 5 bases and at J to 6 bases, leaving 6 bases not matched to a gene. The CDR3 coding sequence is TGTGCCAGCAGTTCCGGGACTAGCGCCGATACGCAGTATTTT. It translates to CASSSGTSADTQYF.

This rearrangement joins TRBV7-2 to TRBJ2-5, with TRBD2 matching over 7 bases. The CDR3 has 17 residues. V was pared by 6 bases and J by 5 bases, with 18 bases of the junction left unmatched. The germline gives CDR1 SGHTA, CDR2 FQGNSA. CDR3 in amino acids: CASSPESGGRRRETQYF. In DNA form, the CDR3 reads TGTGCCAGCAGTCCAGAGAGTGGCGGGAGAAGAAGGGAGACCCAGTACTTC.

The V call is TRBV5-1, the J call TRBJ1-2; D might be TRBD1 (5 bases). CDR1 is SGHRS, CDR2 YFSETQ, per germline. Trimming shortened V by 4 bases and J by 0 bases, and 13 bases separated the two germline ends. This CDR3 has 15 amino acids. The CDR3 DNA reads TGCGCCAGCAGCCGGGACGGCGGAGCTAACTATGGCTACACCTTC. Residues: CASSRDGGANYGYTF. Full variable domain (rest looked up from reference TRBV5-1 and TRBJ1-2): KAGVTQTPRYLIKTRGQQVTLSCSPISGHRSVSWYQQTPGQGLQFLFEYFSETQRNKGNFPGRFSGRQFSNSRSEMNVSTLELGDSALYLCASSRDGGANYGYTFGSGTRLTVV.

The chain has TRBV7-2 and TRBJ1-5; TRBD1 matches at 10 bases. Germline CDR1 and CDR2: SGHTA and FQGNSA. V lost 1 base and J lost 5; bases outside the gene matches: 8. This CDR3 spans 17 amino acids. The CDR3 DNA sequence: TGTGCCAGCAGCTTAGTAGCATCCGGGACAGGGGATCAGCCCCAGCATTTT. Its translation is CASSLVASGTGDQPQHF.

V and J are TRBV2 and TRBJ1-5, with 7 positions matching TRBD1. V lost 4 bases to trimming and J lost 5 bases; unmatched junction nucleotides: 5. The CDR3 has 14 residues. Per the germline V gene, CDR1 is SNHLY and CDR2 is FYNNEI. The CDR3 loop is CASSGTGEDQPQHF. The CDR3 nucleotides read TGTGCCAGCAGTGGGACAGGTGAGGATCAGCCCCAGCATTTT.

The V gene is TRBV19, the J gene TRBJ1-1; tentatively, D is TRBD1 (6 bases). Trimming removed 5 bases from V and 0 bases from J, with 13 bases in between. This CDR3 region has 15 residues. Germline V gene sequence: CDR1 LNHDA, CDR2 SQIVND (reference sequence). The CDR3 region is CASSLQGGVNTEAFF. The CDR3 DNA sequence: TGTGCCAGTAGTCTACAGGGTGGGGTGAACACTGAAGCTTTCTTT.

This chain links TRBV7-6 with TRBJ2-2; 13 bases agree with TRBD2. This CDR3 has 19 residues. J lost 7 bases, V lost 2 bases, and 13 bases had no gene match. Per the germline V gene, CDR1 is SGHVS and CDR2 is FNYEAQ. The CDR3 region is CASSLTPLGLAGVVGELFF. CDR3 coding DNA: TGTGCCAGCAGCTTAACCCCTCTTGGACTAGCGGGAGTGGTCGGGGAGCTGTTTTTT.

This chain links TRBV11-2 with TRBJ2-7, with D possibly TRBD2 on 5 matching bases. V shed 0 bases and J shed 6 bases, with 9 bases lying between them. CDR3 size: 13 residues. CDR1 SGHAT and CDR2 FQNNGV come from the germline V gene. The CDR3 reads CASSLDPAGEQYF. CDR3 nucleotides: TGTGCCAGCAGCTTAGATCCGGCGGGCGAGCAGTACTTC. Looking up the rest from reference TRBV11-2 and TRBJ2-7 gives the full variable domain: EAGVAQSPRYKIIEKRQSVAFWCNPISGHATLYWYQQILGQGPKLLIQFQNNGVVDDSQLPKDRFSAERLKGVDSTLKIQPAKLEDSAVYLCASSLDPAGEQYFGPGTRLTVT.

This chain connects TRBV27 to TRBJ2-3; 11 bases agree with TRBD2. CDR3 length equals 17 residues. Trimming took 5 bases from V and 1 from J; bases not matched to a gene: 8. Germline V gives CDR1 MNHEY, CDR2 SMNVEV (reference sequence). CDR3 region: CASSLGLAEVGTDTQYF. As DNA, the CDR3 is TGTGCCAGCAGTCTGGGACTAGCGGAGGTGGGCACAGATACGCAGTATTTT.

This clone is a singleton in its sample. J is TRBJ2-1 and V is TRBV19; D gene ambiguous. There are 16 residues in the CDR3. Trimming shortened V by 7 bases and J by 2 bases, and 18 bases separated the two germline ends. Germline-derived CDR1 and CDR2 are LNHDA and SQIVND (reference sequence). The CDR3 protein is CASTFQWADPYNEQFF. The CDR3 bases are TGTGCCAGTACCTTCCAATGGGCGGATCCCTACAATGAGCAGTTCTTC.

This clone has only a few counts. The V and J genes are TRBV2 and TRBJ2-7, with D perhaps matching TRBD1 or TRBD2 (6 bases each). This CDR3 region has 14 residues. CDR1 is SNHLY and CDR2 is FYNNEI in the germline V gene. V was cut by 7 bases and J by 3 bases, with 16 bases left in between. CDR3 nucleotide sequence: TGTGCCAGCACCCACAGGGAGGACGGCTACGAGCAGTACTTC. This codes for CASTHREDGYEQYF.

The chain employs TRBV11-2 and TRBJ1-6, with a tentative D call TRBD1 (6 bases). CDR1 and CDR2 from the germline V gene are SGHAT and FQNNGV. Trimming took 0 bases from V and 9 from J, leaving 9 bases between them. This CDR3 has 14 residues. CDR3 protein: CASSLEGGGSPLHF. In nucleotides, the CDR3 is TGTGCCAGCAGCTTAGAGGGGGGCGGTTCACCCCTCCACTTT. The whole variable domain, filled in from reference TRBV11-2 and TRBJ1-6, reads EAGVAQSPRYKIIEKRQSVAFWCNPISGHATLYWYQQILGQGPKLLIQFQNNGVVDDSQLPKDRFSAERLKGVDSTLKIQPAKLEDSAVYLCASSLEGGGSPLHFGNGTRLTVT.

This clone was observed once. This chain uses TRBV19 with TRBJ2-5; 14 bases line up with TRBD2. The CDR3 has 17 amino acids. V was pared by 6 bases and J by 4 bases, with 10 bases of the junction left unmatched. Germline CDR1 LNHDA, CDR2 SQIVND (reference sequence). The CDR3 sequence: CASRDGLAGGLGETQYF. The CDR3 coding sequence is TGTGCCAGTAGAGATGGACTAGCGGGGGGCCTGGGAGAGACCCAGTACTTC. The variable domain in full, with the rest retrieved from reference TRBV19 and TRBJ2-5, is DGGITQSPKYLFRKEGQNVTLSCEQNLNHDAMYWYRQDPGQGLRLIYYSQIVNDFQKGDIAEGYSVSREKKESFPLTVTSAQKNPTAFYLCASRDGLAGGLGETQYFGPGTRLLVL.

In DNA form, the CDR3 reads TGCGCCAGCAGCTTGGGCGGGGCGGACTATGGCTACACCTTC. Its protein is CASSLGGADYGYTF. The rearrangement joins TRBV5-1 to TRBJ1-2; D is possibly TRBD1 (5 bases). The germline V gene encodes CDR1 SGHRS and CDR2 YFSETQ. This CDR3 has 14 residues. V lost 0 bases to trimming and J lost 3 bases, with 9 bases between them.

This clone has a single count. The chain links TRBV7-6 to TRBJ2-2; weak D call: TRBD2 (6 bases). The V gene lost 5 bases and the J gene lost 4 bases, with 17 bases spanning the gap. The CDR3 contains 16 residues. Germline V gene data show CDR1 as SGHVS and CDR2 as FNYEAQ. As DNA, the CDR3 is TGTGCCAGCAGCCCCGTAGGGGTGGGAGGCACCGGGGAGCTGTTTTTT. Translated, it gives CASSPVGVGGTGELFF.

CDR3 in amino acids: CASSQFVVAGGSSYEQYF. The CDR3 coding sequence is TGCGCCAGCAGCCAATTCGTGGTAGCGGGAGGGAGCTCCTACGAGCAGTACTTC. The rearrangement joins TRBV4-1 to TRBJ2-7; 11 bases are a match to TRBD2. The CDR3 spans 18 residues. Germline values: CDR1 MGHRA, CDR2 YSYEKL. The V and J ends lost 2 bases and 0 bases, in that order; junction bases with no gene match: 9.

The V and J genes are TRBV14 and TRBJ1-1; D not certain. The CDR3 loop spans 13 amino acids. V lost 1 base and J 3 bases, leaving 6 bases between the germline ends. Germline assignment: CDR1 SGHDN and CDR2 FVKESK. The CDR3 nucleotides are TGTGCCAGCAGCCAAGGTCTGGACACTGAAGCTTTCTTT. Translation gives CASSQGLDTEAFF.